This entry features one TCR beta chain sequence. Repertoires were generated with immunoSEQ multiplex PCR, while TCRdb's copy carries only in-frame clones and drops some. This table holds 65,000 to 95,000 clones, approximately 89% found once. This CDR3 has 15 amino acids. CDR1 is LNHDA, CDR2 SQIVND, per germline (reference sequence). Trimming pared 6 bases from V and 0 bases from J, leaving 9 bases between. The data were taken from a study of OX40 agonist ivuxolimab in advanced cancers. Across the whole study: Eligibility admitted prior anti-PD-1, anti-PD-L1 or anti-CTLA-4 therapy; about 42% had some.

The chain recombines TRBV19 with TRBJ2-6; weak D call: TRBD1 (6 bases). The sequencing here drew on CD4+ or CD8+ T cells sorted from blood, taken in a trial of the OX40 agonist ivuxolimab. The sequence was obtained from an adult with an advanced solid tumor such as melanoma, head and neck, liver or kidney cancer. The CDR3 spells CASRRTASGANVLTF. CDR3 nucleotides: TGTGCCAGTAGAAGGACAGCCTCTGGGGCCAACGTCCTGACTTTC.